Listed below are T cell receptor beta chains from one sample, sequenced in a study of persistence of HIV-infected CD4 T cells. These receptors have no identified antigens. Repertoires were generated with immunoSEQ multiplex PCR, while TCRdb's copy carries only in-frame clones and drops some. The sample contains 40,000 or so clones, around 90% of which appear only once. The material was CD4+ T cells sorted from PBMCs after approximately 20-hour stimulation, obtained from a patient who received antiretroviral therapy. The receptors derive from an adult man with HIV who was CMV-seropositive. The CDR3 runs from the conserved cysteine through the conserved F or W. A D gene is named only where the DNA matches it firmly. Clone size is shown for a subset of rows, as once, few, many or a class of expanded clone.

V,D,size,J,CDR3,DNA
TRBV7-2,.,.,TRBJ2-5,CASERGGRQETQYF,TGTGCCAGCGAGAGGGGGGGGCGGCAAGAGACCCAGTACTTC
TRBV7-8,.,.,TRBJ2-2,CASSLGDIPLNTGELFF,TGTGCCAGCAGCTTGGGGGACATACCCCTAAACACCGGGGAGCTGTTTTTT
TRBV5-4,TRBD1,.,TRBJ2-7,CASSVDRGLYEQYF,TGTGCCAGCAGCGTCGACAGGGGGCTGTACGAGCAGTACTTC
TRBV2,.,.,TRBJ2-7,CASGAGSKDEQYF,TGTGCCAGCGGAGCAGGCTCGAAAGACGAGCAGTACTTC
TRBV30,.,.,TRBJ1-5,CAWSAGRDQPQHF,TGTGCCTGGAGCGCAGGGAGGGATCAGCCCCAGCATTTT
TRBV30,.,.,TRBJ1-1,CAWSGHRERNTEAFF,TGTGCCTGGAGTGGTCACAGGGAGAGGAACACTGAAGCTTTCTTT
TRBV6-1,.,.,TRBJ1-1,CASSEIGRSTEAFF,TGTGCCAGCAGTGAAATTGGACGGTCCACTGAAGCTTTCTTT
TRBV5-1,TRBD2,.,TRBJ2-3,CASIGGLAGLNTQYF,TGCGCCAGCATTGGAGGTCTAGCGGGGTTGAATACGCAGTATTTT
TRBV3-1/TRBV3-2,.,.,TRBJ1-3,CASSQGRGRENTIYF,TGTGCCAGCAGCCAAGGTCGGGGAAGGGAAAACACCATATATTTT
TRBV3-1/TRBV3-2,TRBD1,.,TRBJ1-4,CASSPRTGTGEKLFF,TGTGCCAGCAGCCCCCGGACAGGGACGGGGGAAAAACTGTTTTTT
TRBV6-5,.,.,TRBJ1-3,CASTSEGNTIYF,TGTGCCAGCACCTCGGAAGGAAACACCATATATTTT
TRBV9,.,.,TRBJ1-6,CASSLRTASDSPLHF,TGTGCCAGCAGCCTAAGGACGGCTTCGGATTCACCCCTCCACTTT
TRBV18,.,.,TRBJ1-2,CASSPGQFNYGYTF,TGTGCCAGCTCACCAGGGCAGTTTAACTATGGCTACACCTTC
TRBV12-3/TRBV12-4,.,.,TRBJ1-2,CASSLDFYGYTF,TGTGCCAGCAGTTTAGACTTCTATGGCTACACCTTC
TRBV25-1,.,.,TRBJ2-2,CASSDLSNTGELFF,TGTGCCAGCAGTGATCTTTCTAACACCGGGGAGCTGTTTTTT
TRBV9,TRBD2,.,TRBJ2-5,CASSVGGLAGVQETQYF,TGTGCCAGCAGCGTAGGGGGACTAGCGGGCGTACAAGAGACCCAGTACTTC
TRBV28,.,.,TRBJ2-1,CASSSYRENEQFF,TGTGCCAGCAGTTCGTACAGGGAGAATGAGCAGTTCTTC
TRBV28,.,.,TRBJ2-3,CASSSPGGRGSTDTQYF,TGTGCCAGCAGTTCCCCGGGGGGCAGGGGATCCACAGATACGCAGTATTTT
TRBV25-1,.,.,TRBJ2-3,CASSEYAGTSSTDTQYF,TGTGCCAGCAGTGAATATGCCGGGACCTCAAGCACAGATACGCAGTATTTT
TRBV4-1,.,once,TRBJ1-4,CASSQGIREKLFF,TGCGCCAGCAGCCAGGGTATTCGTGAAAAACTGTTTTTT
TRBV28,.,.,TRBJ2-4,CASRRSTVGAKNIQYF,TGTGCCAGCAGGAGGTCGACAGTGGGAGCCAAAAACATTCAGTACTTC
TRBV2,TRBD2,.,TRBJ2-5,CASSGLAGVETQYF,TGTGCCAGCAGTGGGTTAGCGGGGGTAGAGACCCAGTACTTC
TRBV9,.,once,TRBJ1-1,CASSVGRNTEAFF,TGTGCCAGCAGCGTAGGGAGAAACACTGAAGCTTTCTTT
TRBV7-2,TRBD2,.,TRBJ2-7,CASRSLGGGSYEQYF,TGTGCCAGCAGGTCCCTGGGGGGGGGCTCCTACGAGCAGTACTTC
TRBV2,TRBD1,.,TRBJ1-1,CASSDRGTEAFF,TGTGCCTCCTCGGACAGGGGCACTGAAGCTTTCTTT
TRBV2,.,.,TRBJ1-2,CASHLGTDYGYTF,TGTGCCAGTCACTTAGGGACGGACTATGGCTACACCTTC
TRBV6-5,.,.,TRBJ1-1,CASIPPGQPNTEAFF,TGTGCCAGCATTCCTCCGGGACAACCGAACACTGAAGCTTTCTTT
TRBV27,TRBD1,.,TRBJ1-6,CASSRQGALNSPLHF,TGTGCCAGCAGTAGACAGGGGGCGCTCAATTCACCCCTCCACTTT
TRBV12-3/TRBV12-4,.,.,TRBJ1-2,CASTVGVNYGYTF,TGTGCCAGCACCGTTGGGGTAAACTATGGCTACACCTTC
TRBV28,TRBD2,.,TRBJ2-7,CASARGGHHEQYF,TGTGCCAGCGCCCGGGGGGGCCACCACGAGCAGTACTTC
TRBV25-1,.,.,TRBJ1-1,CASSNALLKAAFF,TGTGCCAGCAGTAATGCCCTCCTTAAAGCGGCTTTCTTT
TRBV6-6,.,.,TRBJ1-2,CASSYGQSNYGYTF,TGTGCCAGCAGTTACGGACAGTCTAACTATGGCTACACCTTC
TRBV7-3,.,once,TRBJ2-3,CASSSDYTDTQYF,TGTGCCAGCAGCTCGGACTACACAGATACGCAGTATTTT
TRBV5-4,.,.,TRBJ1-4,CASSWGGGFEKLFF,TGTGCCAGCAGCTGGGGGGGAGGCTTTGAAAAACTGTTTTTT
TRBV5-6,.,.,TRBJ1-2,CASSNWDRLAGYTF,TGTGCCAGCAGCAACTGGGACCGCCTGGCCGGCTACACCTTC
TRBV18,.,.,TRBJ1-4,CASSPRSGFNEKLFF,TGTGCCAGCTCACCACGCTCAGGGTTTAATGAAAAACTGTTTTTT